This T cell receptor beta chain was found in a study of T cells in tuberculosis. Study-level findings and limits: Active tuberculosis patients had shorter CDR3-alpha; the beta difference was nonsignificant. Active tuberculosis TCR-alpha repertoires lay closer to GMM-specific TCRs than IGRA-negative controls, suggesting clonal expansion.

Profiled with immunoSEQ multiplex PCR; TCRdb holds only in-frame clones, not every one. The sample shows about 44,000 clones, about 95% of them seen only once. CDR3 length equals 13 residues. With 7 bases removed from V and 2 bases from J, the gap between germline ends came to 11 bases. Per the germline V gene, CDR1 is LNHDA and CDR2 is SQIVND (reference sequence). On this clone: Its antigen is currently unknown.

The TCR originated in a donor aged 10-35 years with latent tuberculosis or without tuberculosis infection. Sequencing used PBMCs. The gene calls are TRBV19 and TRBJ1-1; D call uncertain. CDR3 region: CASTSIGNTEAFF. The CDR3 nucleotides are TGTGCCAGTACCTCGATTGGCAACACTGAAGCTTTCTTT.